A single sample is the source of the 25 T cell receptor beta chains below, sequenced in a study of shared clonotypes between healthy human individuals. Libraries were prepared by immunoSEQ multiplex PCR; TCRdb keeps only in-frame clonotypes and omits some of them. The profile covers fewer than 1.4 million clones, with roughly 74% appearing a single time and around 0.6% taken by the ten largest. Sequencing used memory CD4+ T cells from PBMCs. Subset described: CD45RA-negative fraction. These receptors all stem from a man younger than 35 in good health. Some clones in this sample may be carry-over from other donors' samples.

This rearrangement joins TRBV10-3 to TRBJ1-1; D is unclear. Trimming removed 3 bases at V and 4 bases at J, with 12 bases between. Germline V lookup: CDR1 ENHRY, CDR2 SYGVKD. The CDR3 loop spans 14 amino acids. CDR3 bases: TGTGCCATCAGTGATCGTCGTGCCCCCACTGAAGCTTTCTTT. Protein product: CAISDRRAPTEAFF.

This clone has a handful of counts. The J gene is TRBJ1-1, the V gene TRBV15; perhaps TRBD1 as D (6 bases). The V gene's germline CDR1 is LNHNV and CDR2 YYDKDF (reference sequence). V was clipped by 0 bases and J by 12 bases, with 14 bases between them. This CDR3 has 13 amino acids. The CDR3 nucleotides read TGTGCCACCAGCAGAGATCGTCAGGGGACGACTTTCTTT. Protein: CATSRDRQGTTFF.

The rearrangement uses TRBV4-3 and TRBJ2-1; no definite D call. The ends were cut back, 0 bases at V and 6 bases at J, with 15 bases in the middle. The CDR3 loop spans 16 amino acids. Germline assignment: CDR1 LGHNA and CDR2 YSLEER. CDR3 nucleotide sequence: TGCGCCAGCAGCCAAGATTATCGACCGCCATCCAATGAGCAGTTCTTC. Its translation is CASSQDYRPPSNEQFF.

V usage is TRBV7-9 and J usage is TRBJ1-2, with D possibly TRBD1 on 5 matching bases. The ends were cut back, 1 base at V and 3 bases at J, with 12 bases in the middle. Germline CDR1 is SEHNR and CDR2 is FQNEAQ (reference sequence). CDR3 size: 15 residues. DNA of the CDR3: TGTGCCAGCAGCTTAGGGAGGGGACTGGACTATGGCTACACCTTC. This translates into CASSLGRGLDYGYTF.

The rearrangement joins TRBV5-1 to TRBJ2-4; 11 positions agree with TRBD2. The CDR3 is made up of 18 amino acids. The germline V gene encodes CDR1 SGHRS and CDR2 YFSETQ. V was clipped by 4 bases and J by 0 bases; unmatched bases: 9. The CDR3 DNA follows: TGCGCCAGCAGCCCCGACCTGACTAGCGGGGTAGCCAAAAACATTCAGTACTTC. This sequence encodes CASSPDLTSGVAKNIQYF.

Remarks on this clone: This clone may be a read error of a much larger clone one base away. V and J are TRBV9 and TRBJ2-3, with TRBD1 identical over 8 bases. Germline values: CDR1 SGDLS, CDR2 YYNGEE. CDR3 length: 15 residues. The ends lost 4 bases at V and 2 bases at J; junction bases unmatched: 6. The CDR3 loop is CASSPRTGFTDTQYF. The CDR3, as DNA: TGTGCCAGCAGCCCAAGGACAGGGTTCACAGATACGCAGTATTTT.

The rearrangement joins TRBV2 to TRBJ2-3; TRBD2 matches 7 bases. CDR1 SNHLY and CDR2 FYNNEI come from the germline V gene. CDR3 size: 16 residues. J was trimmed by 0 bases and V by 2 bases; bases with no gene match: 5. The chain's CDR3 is CASSERASGSTDTQYF. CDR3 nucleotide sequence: TGTGCCAGCAGTGAAAGGGCTAGCGGAAGCACAGATACGCAGTATTTT.

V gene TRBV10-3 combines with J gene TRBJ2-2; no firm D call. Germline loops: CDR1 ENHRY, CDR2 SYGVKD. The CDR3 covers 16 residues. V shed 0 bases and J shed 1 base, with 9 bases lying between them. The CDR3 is CAISESIFKNTGELFF. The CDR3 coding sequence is TGTGCCATCAGTGAGTCGATTTTTAAGAACACCGGGGAGCTGTTTTTT.

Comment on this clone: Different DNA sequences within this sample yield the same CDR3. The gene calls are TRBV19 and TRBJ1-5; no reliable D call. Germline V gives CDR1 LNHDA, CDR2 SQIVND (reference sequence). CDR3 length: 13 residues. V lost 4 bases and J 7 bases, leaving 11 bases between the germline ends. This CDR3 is CASSTGPGQPQHF. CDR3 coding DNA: TGTGCCAGTAGTACGGGTCCGGGGCAGCCCCAGCATTTT.

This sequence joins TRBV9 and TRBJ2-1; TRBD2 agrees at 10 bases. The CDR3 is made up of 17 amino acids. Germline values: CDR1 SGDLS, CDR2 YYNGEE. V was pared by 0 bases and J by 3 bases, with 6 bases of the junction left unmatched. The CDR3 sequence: CASSVGASGSLYNEQFF. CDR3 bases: TGTGCCAGCAGCGTAGGGGCTAGCGGGAGTCTCTACAATGAGCAGTTCTTC.

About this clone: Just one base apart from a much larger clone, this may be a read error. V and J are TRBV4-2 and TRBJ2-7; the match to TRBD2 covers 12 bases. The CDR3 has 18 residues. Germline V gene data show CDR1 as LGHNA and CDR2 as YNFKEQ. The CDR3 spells CASSLLAGGPRTSYEQHF. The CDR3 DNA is TGTGCCAGCAGCCTCCTAGCGGGAGGGCCTAGGACCAGCTACGAGCAGCACTTC.

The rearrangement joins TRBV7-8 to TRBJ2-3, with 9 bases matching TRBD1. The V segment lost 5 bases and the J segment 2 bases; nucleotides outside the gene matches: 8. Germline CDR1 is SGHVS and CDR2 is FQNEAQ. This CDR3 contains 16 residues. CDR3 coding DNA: TGTGCCAGCAGCCAAGCCGGGACAGGGATCACAGATACGCAGTATTTT. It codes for CASSQAGTGITDTQYF.

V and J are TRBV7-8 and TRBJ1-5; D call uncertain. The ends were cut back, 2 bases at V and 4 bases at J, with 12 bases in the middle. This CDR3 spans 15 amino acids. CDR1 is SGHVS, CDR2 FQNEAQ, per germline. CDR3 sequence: CASSLPGPRNQPQHF. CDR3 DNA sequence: TGTGCCAGCAGCTTACCGGGTCCGAGGAATCAGCCCCAGCATTTT. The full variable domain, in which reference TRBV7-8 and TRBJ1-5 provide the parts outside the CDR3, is GAGVSQSPRYKVAKRGQDVALRCDPISGHVSLFWYQQALGQGPEFLTYFQNEAQLDKSGLPSDRFFAERPEGSVSTLKIQRTQQEDSAVYLCASSLPGPRNQPQHFGDGTRLSIL.

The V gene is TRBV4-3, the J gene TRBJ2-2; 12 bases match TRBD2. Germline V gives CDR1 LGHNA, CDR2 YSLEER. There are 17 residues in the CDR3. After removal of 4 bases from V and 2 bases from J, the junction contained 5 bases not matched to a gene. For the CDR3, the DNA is TGCGCCAGCAGCCCACGACTAGCGGGAGATAACACCGGGGAGCTGTTTTTT. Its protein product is CASSPRLAGDNTGELFF.

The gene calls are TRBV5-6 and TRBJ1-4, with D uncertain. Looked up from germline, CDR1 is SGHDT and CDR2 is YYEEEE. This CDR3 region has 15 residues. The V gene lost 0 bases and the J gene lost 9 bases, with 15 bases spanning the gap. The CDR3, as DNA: TGTGCCAGCAGCTTGGCCTCGCACATCACGAAAAAACTGTTTTTT. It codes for CASSLASHITKKLFF.

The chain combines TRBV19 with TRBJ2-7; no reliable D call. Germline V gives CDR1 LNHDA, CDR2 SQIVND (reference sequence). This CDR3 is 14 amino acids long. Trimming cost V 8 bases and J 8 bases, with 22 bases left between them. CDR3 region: CASSSALTERKQYF. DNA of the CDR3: TGTGCCAGTTCAAGCGCGCTGACGGAAAGGAAGCAGTACTTC.

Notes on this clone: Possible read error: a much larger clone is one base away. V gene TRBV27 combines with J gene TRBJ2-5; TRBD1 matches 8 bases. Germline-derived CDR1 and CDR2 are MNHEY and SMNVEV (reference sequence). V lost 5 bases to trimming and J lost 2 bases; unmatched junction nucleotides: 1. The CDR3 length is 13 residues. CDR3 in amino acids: CASSRTGQETQYF. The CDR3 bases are TGTGCCAGCAGTCGGACAGGGCAAGAGACCCAGTACTTC.

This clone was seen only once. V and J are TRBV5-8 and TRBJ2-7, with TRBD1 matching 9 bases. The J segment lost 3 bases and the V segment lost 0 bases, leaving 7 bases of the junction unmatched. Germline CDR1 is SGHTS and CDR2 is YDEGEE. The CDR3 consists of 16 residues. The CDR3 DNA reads TGTGCCAGCAGCTTGGTCCCGACAGGGGGATTCTACGAGCAGTACTTC. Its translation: CASSLVPTGGFYEQYF.

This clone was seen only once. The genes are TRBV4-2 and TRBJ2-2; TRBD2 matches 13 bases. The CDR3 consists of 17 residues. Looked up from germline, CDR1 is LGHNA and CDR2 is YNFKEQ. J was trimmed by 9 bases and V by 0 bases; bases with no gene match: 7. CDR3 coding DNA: TGTGCCAGCAGCCAAGAGGGGACTAGCGGGAATGGTAGGGAGCTGTTTTTT. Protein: CASSQEGTSGNGRELFF.

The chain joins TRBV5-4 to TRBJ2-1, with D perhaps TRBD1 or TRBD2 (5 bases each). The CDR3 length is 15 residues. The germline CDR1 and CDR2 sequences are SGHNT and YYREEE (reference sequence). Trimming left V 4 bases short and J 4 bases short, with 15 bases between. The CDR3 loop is CASSPPGRIYNEQFF. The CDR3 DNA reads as TGTGCCAGCAGCCCCCCGGGACGGATTTACAATGAGCAGTTCTTC.

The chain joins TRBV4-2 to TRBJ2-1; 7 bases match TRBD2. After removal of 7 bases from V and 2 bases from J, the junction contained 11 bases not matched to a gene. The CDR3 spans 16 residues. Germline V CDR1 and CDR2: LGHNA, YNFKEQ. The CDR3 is CASMHRAGETYNEQFF. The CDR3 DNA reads TGTGCCAGCATGCACCGGGCGGGAGAAACCTACAATGAGCAGTTCTTC.

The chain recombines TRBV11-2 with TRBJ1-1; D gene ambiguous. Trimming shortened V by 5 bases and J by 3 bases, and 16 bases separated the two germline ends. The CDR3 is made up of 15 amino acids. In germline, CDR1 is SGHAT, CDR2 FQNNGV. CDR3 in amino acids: CASSTPMAGDTEAFF. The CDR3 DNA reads TGTGCCAGCAGCACCCCCATGGCCGGGGACACTGAAGCTTTCTTT.

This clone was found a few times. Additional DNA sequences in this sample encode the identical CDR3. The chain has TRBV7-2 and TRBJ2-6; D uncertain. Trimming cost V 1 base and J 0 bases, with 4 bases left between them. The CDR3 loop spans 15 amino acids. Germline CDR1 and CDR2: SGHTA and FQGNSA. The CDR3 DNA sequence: TGTGCCAGCAGCTTAGTCGGCTCTGGGGCCAACGTCCTGACTTTC. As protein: CASSLVGSGANVLTF.

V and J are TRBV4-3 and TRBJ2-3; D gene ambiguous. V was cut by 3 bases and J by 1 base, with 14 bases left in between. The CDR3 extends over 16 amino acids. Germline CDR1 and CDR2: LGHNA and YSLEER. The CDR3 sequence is CASSHSITMGTDTQYF. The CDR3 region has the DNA TGCGCCAGCAGCCACTCAATCACTATGGGCACAGATACGCAGTATTTT.

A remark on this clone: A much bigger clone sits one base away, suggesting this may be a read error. The CDR3 sequence is CASSTTRARSYEQYF. The CDR3 DNA follows: TGTGCCAGCAGCACGACCCGGGCACGGAGCTACGAGCAGTACTTC. This sequence joins TRBV4-2 and TRBJ2-7, with D unresolved. Germline lookup yields CDR1 LGHNA and CDR2 YNFKEQ. The CDR3 loop spans 15 amino acids. V lost 5 bases and J 3 bases, leaving 17 bases between the germline ends.